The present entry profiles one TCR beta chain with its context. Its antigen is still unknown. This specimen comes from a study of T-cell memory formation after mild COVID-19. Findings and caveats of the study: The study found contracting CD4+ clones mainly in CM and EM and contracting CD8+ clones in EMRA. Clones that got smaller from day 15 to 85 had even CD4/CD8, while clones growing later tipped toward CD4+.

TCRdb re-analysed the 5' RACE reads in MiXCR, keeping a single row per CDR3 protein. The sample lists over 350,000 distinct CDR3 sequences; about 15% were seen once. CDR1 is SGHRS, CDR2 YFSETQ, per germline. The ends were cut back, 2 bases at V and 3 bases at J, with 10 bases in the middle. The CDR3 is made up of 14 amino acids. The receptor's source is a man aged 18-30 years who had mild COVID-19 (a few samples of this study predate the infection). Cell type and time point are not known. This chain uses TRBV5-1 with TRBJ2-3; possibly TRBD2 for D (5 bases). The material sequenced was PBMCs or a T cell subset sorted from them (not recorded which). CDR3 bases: TGCGCCAGCAGCTTCGGACTGATAACAGATACGCAGTATTTT. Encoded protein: CASSFGLITDTQYF. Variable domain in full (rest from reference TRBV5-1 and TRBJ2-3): KAGVTQTPRYLIKTRGQQVTLSCSPISGHRSVSWYQQTPGQGLQFLFEYFSETQRNKGNFPGRFSGRQFSNSRSEMNVSTLELGDSALYLCASSFGLITDTQYFGPGTRLTVL.